Detailed here is one TCR beta chain. Its antigen is as yet unknown. Samples were taken several times over chemoradiotherapy. This sample stems from a study of chemoradiotherapy in HPV16-positive cancers. In the study overall: Candidate HPV-specific clones and shared TCR motifs came from two HPV16-positive patients. Study outcomes and limitations: HPV-specific T cells were functionally defined from only a couple of HPV16-positive patients. Non-HPV-specific T cells did not expand in tumors during treatment, whereas candidate HPV-specific clones and E7-related motifs did.

Only in-frame clones appear in the TCRdb table, and some are missing; sequencing was by immunoSEQ multiplex PCR. The profile shows tens of thousands of clones, 70% to 90% of them singletons. V lost 5 bases, J lost 0 bases, and 10 bases lay in between. From germline, CDR1 is MNHEY and CDR2 SVGAGI. This CDR3 contains 14 residues. The clonotype was recovered from a human donor with HPV-associated anogenital cancer. The chain recombines TRBV6-5 with TRBJ1-2; TRBD1 is a possible D gene (5 bases). The source was blood, collected from a patient who underwent chemoradiotherapy. The CDR3 spells CASSADISNYGYTF. The DNA for the CDR3 is TGTGCCAGCAGTGCGGACATCTCTAACTATGGCTACACCTTC.